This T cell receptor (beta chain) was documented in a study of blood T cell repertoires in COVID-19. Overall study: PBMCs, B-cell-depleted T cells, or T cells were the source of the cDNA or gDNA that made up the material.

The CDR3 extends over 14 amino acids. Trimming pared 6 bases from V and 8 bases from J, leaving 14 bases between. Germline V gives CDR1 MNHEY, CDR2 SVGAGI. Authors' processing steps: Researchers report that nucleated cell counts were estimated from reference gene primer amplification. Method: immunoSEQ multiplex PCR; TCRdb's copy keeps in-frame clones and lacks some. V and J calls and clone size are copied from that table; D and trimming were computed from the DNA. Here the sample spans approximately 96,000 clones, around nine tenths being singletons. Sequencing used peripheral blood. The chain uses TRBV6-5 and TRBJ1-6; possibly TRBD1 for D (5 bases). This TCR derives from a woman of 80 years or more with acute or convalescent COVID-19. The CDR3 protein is CASSLGRADSPLHF. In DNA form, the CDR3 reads TGTGCCAGCAGCCTGGGCAGGGCGGATTCACCCCTCCACTTT.